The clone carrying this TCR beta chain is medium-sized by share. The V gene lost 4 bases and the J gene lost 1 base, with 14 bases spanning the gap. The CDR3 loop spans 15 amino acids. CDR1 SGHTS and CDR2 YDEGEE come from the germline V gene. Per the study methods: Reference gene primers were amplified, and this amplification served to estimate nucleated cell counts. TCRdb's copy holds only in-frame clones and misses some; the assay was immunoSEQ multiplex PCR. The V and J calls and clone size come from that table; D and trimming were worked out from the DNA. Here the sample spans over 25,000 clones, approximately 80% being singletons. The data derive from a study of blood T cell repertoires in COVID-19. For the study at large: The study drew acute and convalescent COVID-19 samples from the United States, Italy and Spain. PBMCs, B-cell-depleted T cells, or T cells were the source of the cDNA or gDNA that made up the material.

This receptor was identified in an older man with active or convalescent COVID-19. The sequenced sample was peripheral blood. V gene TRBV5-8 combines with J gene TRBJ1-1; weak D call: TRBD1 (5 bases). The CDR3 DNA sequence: TGTGCCAGCAGCCGCGGGACGAGCCGGAACACTGAAGCTTTCTTT. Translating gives CASSRGTSRNTEAFF.